The next 2 T cell receptor beta chains were all read from a single sample in a study of Ad26.COV2.S vaccination and SARS-CoV-2 variants. Profiling relied on immunoSEQ multiplex PCR, and the TCRdb table lists in-frame clones only, not all of them. The sample records hundreds of thousands of clones, roughly 87% being singletons. Treatment described: 15 to 20 received Ad26.COV2.S at low or high dose, single or two shots; several received placebo; per-sample allocation not given. Samples were taken on day 63 after the first vaccine or placebo injection. Source: peripheral blood, taken in a trial of Ad26.COV2.S vaccine versus placebo. These receptors were obtained from a person aged 18-65 years who received the Ad26.COV2.S COVID-19 vaccine or a placebo.

V usage is TRBV3-1 (or the pseudogene TRBV3-2) and J usage is TRBJ2-7, with no clear D. Germline CDR1 LGHDT, CDR2 YNNKEL (reference sequence). This CDR3 has 14 amino acids. Trimming removed 2 bases from V and 6 bases from J, with 14 bases in between. CDR3 in amino acids: CASSQPGRPLEQYF. DNA for the CDR3: TGTGCCAGCAGCCAACCAGGCAGACCCCTCGAGCAGTACTTC.

V and J are TRBV19 and TRBJ1-1; no firm D call. From germline, CDR1 is LNHDA and CDR2 SQIVND (reference sequence). V was trimmed by 7 bases and J by 0 bases, leaving 15 bases between them. The length of the CDR3 is 15 residues. CDR3 sequence reads: CASIHERGMNTEAFF. DNA of the CDR3: TGTGCCAGTATCCACGAAAGAGGGATGAACACTGAAGCTTTCTTT.